This TCR beta chain appears in the sequencing data of a study of blood T cell repertoires in COVID-19. Background on the study: Samples came from the United States, Italy and Spain, spanning acute and convalescent COVID-19. Sample material is recorded as cDNA or gDNA derived from T cells, B-cell-depleted T cells, or PBMCs.

Authors' methods: It was from reference gene primer amplification that nucleated cell counts were estimated. The data were produced by immunoSEQ multiplex PCR, yet TCRdb's version contains in-frame clones alone and is incomplete. V, J and clone size reflect that table, while D and trimming were determined from the DNA. This table holds 200,000 to 250,000 clones, 65% to 85% found once. After removal of 1 base from V and 5 bases from J, the junction contained 15 bases not matched to a gene. Germline-derived CDR1 and CDR2 are MGHRA and YSYEKL. The CDR3 has 19 amino acids. The clonotype comes from a woman between 35 and 50 years old with active or convalescent COVID-19. The sample was peripheral blood. The chain uses TRBV4-1 and TRBJ2-1; the match to TRBD2 covers 9 bases. In DNA form, the CDR3 reads TGCGCCAGCAGCCAAGCCGACATGGGTCTAGCGGGGCCCAACAATGAGCAGTTCTTC. Protein product: CASSQADMGLAGPNNEQFF.